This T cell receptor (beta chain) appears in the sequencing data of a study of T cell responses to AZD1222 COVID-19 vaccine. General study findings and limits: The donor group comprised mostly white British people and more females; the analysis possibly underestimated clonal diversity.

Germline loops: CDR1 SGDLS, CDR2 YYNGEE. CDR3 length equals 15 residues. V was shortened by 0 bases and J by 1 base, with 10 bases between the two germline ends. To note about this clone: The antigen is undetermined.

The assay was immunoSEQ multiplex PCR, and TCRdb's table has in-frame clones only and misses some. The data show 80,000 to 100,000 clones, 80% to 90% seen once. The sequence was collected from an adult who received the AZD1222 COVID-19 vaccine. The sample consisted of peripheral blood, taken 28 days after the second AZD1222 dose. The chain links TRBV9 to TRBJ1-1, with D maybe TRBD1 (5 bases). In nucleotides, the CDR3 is TGTGCCAGCAGCGTAGGGCCGGGGGGGAACACTGAAGCTTTCTTT. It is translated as CASSVGPGGNTEAFF.